The text below deals with one T cell receptor (beta chain). The time point is: new active TB diagnosis, blood taken before or within 7 days of starting treatment. HIV-seronegative South African adults aged 18 years or older had newly diagnosed active tuberculosis. This record comes from a study of T cells in tuberculosis. Across the study: PBMC were archived before or within 7 days of starting treatment.

Data came from immunoSEQ multiplex PCR; TCRdb stores just in-frame clones and leaves some out. The sample has 40,000 or so clones, roughly 94% seen once. The CDR3 consists of 15 residues. The sequenced sample was PBMCs, obtained at tuberculosis diagnosis. The clonotype was recovered from an adult with tuberculosis. This chain uses TRBV21-1 with TRBJ1-4. TRBV21-1 is a pseudogene locus. As DNA, the CDR3 is TGTGCCAGCAGCCCTTCGGGACTGAGAGATGAAAAACTGTTTTTT. This sequence encodes CASSPSGLRDEKLFF.